What follows are 10 T cell receptor beta chains derived from one specimen sequenced in a study of T cells in women clearing cervical HPV infection. The table came from immunoSEQ multiplex PCR; TCRdb's copy has only in-frame clones and leaves some out. The sample data list tens of thousands of clones. The sequencing input was blood buffy coat. The origin of the receptors is a woman between 18 and 70 years old with a cervical HPV16 infection that either progressed to CIN3+ or cleared (not recorded which).

A note on this clone: The DNA ends 3 residues before the CDR3 does, and the rest of the CDR3 is filled in from the germline J gene. The chain links TRBV5-1 to TRBJ2-3; 9 nucleotides line up with TRBD2. The CDR3 runs to 17 residues. Germline CDR1 reads SGHRS; CDR2 reads YFSETQ. With 6 bases clipped from V and 4 bases from J, the junction kept 15 bases outside the gene matches. The CDR3 loop is CASNPLGAGGVSDTQYF. CDR3 DNA, as far as it was read: TGCGCCAGCAACCCCTTGGGAGCGGGGGGAGTTTCAGATACG.

About this clone: The CDR3 is cut off 3 residues early in the read; its end comes from the germline J gene. The chain carries TRBV5-6 and TRBJ1-2; D not resolved. The CDR3 is 15 amino acids. Germline V gene lookup returns CDR1 SGHDT and CDR2 YYEEEE. V was shortened by 5 bases and J by 4 bases, with 18 bases between the two germline ends. The CDR3 is CASSDGQEIIYGYTF. The sequenced part of the CDR3 DNA is TGTGCCAGCAGTGATGGGCAGGAGATCATCTATGGC.

To note about this clone: The read ends 3 residues before the CDR3 terminus; that terminus is restored from the germline J gene. The chain has TRBV2 and TRBJ2-1, with 12 positions matching TRBD2. With 4 bases clipped from V and 2 bases from J, the junction kept 3 bases outside the gene matches. This CDR3 contains 16 residues. CDR1 and CDR2 (germline): SNHLY, FYNNEI. The sequenced part of the CDR3 DNA is TGTGCCAGCAGTGTAACTAGCGGGGGGCCCTACAATGAG. It encodes CASSVTSGGPYNE. The CDR3 as a whole reads CASSVTSGGPYNEQFF.

With respect to this clone: The DNA ends 3 residues before the CDR3 does, and the rest of the CDR3 is filled in from the germline J gene. This chain uses TRBV20-1 with TRBJ2-7; 7 positions agree with TRBD1. The length of the CDR3 is 15 residues. CDR1 is DFQATT and CDR2 is SNEGSKA in the germline V gene (reference sequence). V gave up 5 bases and J gave up 5 bases; unmatched junction bases: 15. The CDR3 bases that were read are TGCAGTGCTCTGGACCCCACAGGGGAAGGTAACGAG. Translating it yields CSALDPTGEGNE. The full-length CDR3 reads as CSALDPTGEGNEQYF.

Of note for this clone: The read ends 3 residues early relative to the CDR3; the germline J gene fills the gap. The genes are TRBV5-1 and TRBJ2-5; D may be TRBD2 (6 bases). CDR3 length equals 15 residues. Germline loops: CDR1 SGHRS, CDR2 YFSETQ. V gave up 2 bases and J gave up 2 bases, with 13 bases separating them. CDR3 sequence: CASSFTGTQQETQYF. The part of the CDR3 DNA that was read is TGCGCCAGCAGCTTTACGGGGACTCAACAAGAGACC. Combining the CDR3 with reference TRBV5-1 and TRBJ2-5 gives the whole variable domain KAGVTQTPRYLIKTRGQQVTLSCSPISGHRSVSWYQQTPGQGLQFLFEYFSETQRNKGNFPGRFSGRQFSNSRSEMNVSTLELGDSALYLCASSFTGTQQETQYFGPGTRLLVL.

As for this clone: The observed sequence ends 3 residues before the CDR3 terminus, with the missing tail filled in from the germline J gene. The chain carries TRBV5-1 and TRBJ2-7, with 7 positions matching TRBD1. Germline V CDR1 and CDR2: SGHRS, YFSETQ. The CDR3 sequence is 12 residues long. The V segment lost 3 bases and the J segment 5 bases; nucleotides outside the gene matches: 2. The sequenced part of the CDR3 DNA is TGCGCCAGCAGCTACGGGACAGACGAG. It codes for CASSYGTDE. The whole CDR3 sequence is CASSYGTDEQYF.

A note on this clone: The read stops 3 residues short of the end of the CDR3; the missing end is completed from the germline J gene. This sequence joins TRBV18 and TRBJ2-7; D may be TRBD2 (6 bases). The V gene lost 3 bases and the J gene lost 3 bases, with 9 bases spanning the gap. The germline CDR1 and CDR2 sequences are KGHSH and LQKENI. This CDR3 comprises 13 residues. The CDR3 sequence is CASSPPTSYEQYF. The sequenced part of the CDR3 DNA is TGTGCCAGCTCACCCCCGACTAGCTACGAG. The whole variable domain, remainder taken from reference TRBV18 and TRBJ2-7, is NAGVMQNPRHLVRRRGQEARLRCSPMKGHSHVYWYRQLPEEGLKFMVYLQKENIIDESGMPKERFSAEFPKEGPSILRIQQVVRGDSAAYFCASSPPTSYEQYFGPGTRLTVT.

Worth noting for this clone: Read sequence stops 3 residues before the CDR3 end, and the germline J gene provides the missing end. The chain employs TRBV14 and TRBJ2-3; 7 bases line up with TRBD2. This CDR3 is 16 amino acids long. The V segment lost 3 bases and the J segment 1 base; nucleotides outside the gene matches: 7. Looked up from germline, CDR1 is SGHDN and CDR2 is FVKESK. CDR3 DNA, as far as it was read: TGTGCCAGCAGCCATCCCAGCGGGGCCCGCACAGATACG. This sequence encodes CASSHPSGARTDT. The CDR3, in full, reads CASSHPSGARTDTQYF.

Details on this clone: From the germline J gene comes the end of the CDR3, since the read stops 3 residues before it. The V and J genes are TRBV20-1 and TRBJ2-7, with D perhaps being TRBD1 or TRBD2 (5 bases each). The CDR3 totals 15 residues. Germline V gene sequence: CDR1 DFQATT, CDR2 SNEGSKA (reference sequence). V lost 6 bases to trimming and J lost 1 base, with 19 bases between them. The CDR3 protein is CSAIPGSRTSYEQYF. CDR3 bases read: TGCAGTGCCATCCCGGGAAGCCGGACATCCTACGAG.

To note about this clone: The CDR3 end lies 3 residues beyond the end of the read and is filled in from the germline J gene. The chain combines TRBV4-2 with TRBJ1-4; 7 nucleotides align to TRBD1. Trimming removed 1 base from V and 5 bases from J; junction bases left unmatched: 7. CDR3 length: 16 residues. Germline CDR1 reads LGHNA; CDR2 reads YNFKEQ. The CDR3 spells CASSQVSGQVNEKLFF. The CDR3 bases that were read are TGTGCCAGCAGCCAAGTTTCCGGACAGGTGAATGAAAAA.